Below, 18 T cell receptor beta chains from the same sample are listed, as sequenced in a study of T cell changes during pregnancy in multiple sclerosis. Measured with immunoSEQ multiplex PCR; TCRdb has only the in-frame clones, and not every one. This sample has over 50,000 clones, with about nine tenths found just once. Source: peripheral blood, taken after pregnancy. Receptor source: a female donor with multiple sclerosis, enrolled in a pregnancy study.

This rearrangement joins TRBV18 to TRBJ2-2; 7 nucleotides line up with TRBD2. Trimming cost V 3 bases and J 4 bases; bases outside gene matches: 8. The CDR3 is 16 residues long. CDR1 is KGHSH and CDR2 is LQKENI in the germline V gene. The CDR3 DNA reads as TGTGCCAGCTCACCCACGGGGGGACCCGCCACCGGGGAGCTGTTTTTT. It translates to CASSPTGGPATGELFF.

V is TRBV4-1 and J is TRBJ2-1, with TRBD2 matching 11 bases. This CDR3 region has 16 residues. From germline, CDR1 is MGHRA and CDR2 YSYEKL. The trim removed 3 bases at V and 7 bases at J, leaving 8 bases unmatched. The CDR3 coding sequence is TGCGCCAGCAGCCACTCTAGCGGGGGGCCTGGGAATGAGCAGTTCTTC. Encoded protein: CASSHSSGGPGNEQFF.

This sequence joins TRBV28 and TRBJ2-7, with D unclear. Trimming left V 1 base short and J 4 bases short, with 17 bases between. This CDR3 comprises 16 residues. The germline CDR1 and CDR2 sequences are MDHEN and SYDVKM. The chain's CDR3 is CASSLYPAARGYEQYF. CDR3 in DNA: TGTGCCAGCAGTTTATACCCCGCGGCGAGAGGATACGAGCAGTACTTC.

The chain combines TRBV19 with TRBJ2-1; TRBD1 agrees at 10 bases. With 5 bases clipped from V and 5 bases from J, the junction kept 6 bases outside the gene matches. Germline CDR1 LNHDA, CDR2 SQIVND (reference sequence). The CDR3 runs 15 residues. CDR3 region: CASSPWDRGNNEQFF. In DNA, the CDR3 is TGTGCCAGTAGTCCATGGGACAGGGGAAACAATGAGCAGTTCTTC.

In DNA, the CDR3 is TGTGCCAGTCGAAGGGACAGTACAGCTGAAGCTTTCTTT. Protein product: CASRRDSTAEAFF. The chain is built from TRBV19 and TRBJ1-1; 7 bases agree with TRBD1. The CDR3 totals 13 residues. Per germline, CDR1 LNHDA and CDR2 SQIVND (reference sequence). The trim removed 8 bases at V and 6 bases at J, leaving 9 bases unmatched.

This chain connects TRBV5-1 to TRBJ1-2; D is unclear. CDR1 is SGHRS, CDR2 YFSETQ, per germline. Trimming pared 0 bases from V and 6 bases from J, leaving 12 bases between. This CDR3 comprises 14 residues. The CDR3: CASSLGGGSDGYTF. CDR3 DNA: TGCGCCAGCAGCTTGGGGGGAGGATCGGATGGCTACACCTTC.

V usage is TRBV13 and J usage is TRBJ2-7, with D perhaps matching TRBD2 (5 bases). The V gene lost 4 bases and the J gene lost 0 bases, with 7 bases spanning the gap. The germline CDR1 and CDR2 sequences are PRHDT and FYEKMQ (reference sequence). The CDR3 runs to 13 residues. CDR3 region: CASSSEVSYEQYF. In nucleotides, the CDR3 is TGTGCCAGCAGCTCGGAGGTCTCCTACGAGCAGTACTTC.

The CDR3 region is CASSANTGNEQFF. CDR3 nucleotide sequence: TGTGCCAGCTCAGCAAACACAGGGAACGAGCAGTTCTTC. The V gene is TRBV18, the J gene TRBJ2-1; a possible D gene is TRBD1 (6 bases). CDR3 size: 13 residues. V was pared by 5 bases and J by 10 bases, with 15 bases between. Germline V gene sequence: CDR1 KGHSH, CDR2 LQKENI.

The J gene is TRBJ2-1, the V gene TRBV29-1, with 9 bases lining up with TRBD1. J gave up 8 bases and V 5 bases, and 22 bases lay outside the gene matches. Germline CDR1 reads SQVTM; CDR2 reads ANQGSEA. There are 18 residues in the CDR3. Here the CDR3 reads CSVRVVQGAPKSGDEQFF. CDR3 DNA sequence: TGCAGCGTTCGGGTTGTACAGGGGGCTCCGAAGTCTGGGGATGAGCAGTTCTTC.

The chain joins TRBV14 to TRBJ2-7; D is uncertain. Germline V lookup: CDR1 SGHDN, CDR2 FVKESK. This CDR3 spans 14 amino acids. Trimming removed 0 bases from V and 8 bases from J, with 14 bases in between. CDR3 loop: CASSQDLAETKQYF. As DNA, the CDR3 is TGTGCCAGCAGCCAAGATCTGGCAGAAACTAAGCAGTACTTC.

This chain joins TRBV27 and TRBJ2-1, with 8 positions matching TRBD2. Looked up from germline, CDR1 is MNHEY and CDR2 is SMNVEV (reference sequence). The V gene end was trimmed by 5 bases and the J gene end by 13 bases; junction bases not matched to a gene: 10. The CDR3 loop spans 13 amino acids. This CDR3 is CASSPVLRGAQFF. In nucleotides, the CDR3 is TGTGCCAGCAGTCCCGTGTTGCGGGGGGCCCAGTTCTTC.

This clone is a singleton in its sample. The chain is built from TRBV19 and TRBJ2-6; D not resolved. From germline, CDR1 is LNHDA and CDR2 SQIVND (reference sequence). The ends were cut back, 3 bases at V and 4 bases at J, with 16 bases in the middle. The CDR3 is 17 amino acids. The CDR3 DNA reads TGTGCCAGTAGTATTTTGTTTGGGCAATCCGGGGCCAACGTCCTGACTTTC. Translated, it gives CASSILFGQSGANVLTF.

The count of this clone is one. The chain is built from TRBV28 and TRBJ1-2; 8 bases are shared with TRBD1. The CDR3 has 16 amino acids. CDR1 is MDHEN and CDR2 is SYDVKM in the germline V gene. The junction had 17 bases not matched to a gene; V was cut back by 8 bases and J by 6 bases. The CDR3 nucleotides are TGTGCCAGCCGCCGGCAGGGGGCGTTTCGCCCTAATGGCTACACCTTC. It encodes CASRRQGAFRPNGYTF.

CDR3 DNA sequence: TGTGCCAGCAATCACTACACAGGGGTAGGCACTGAAGCTTTCTTT. Protein sequence: CASNHYTGVGTEAFF. The J gene is TRBJ1-1, the V gene TRBV6-5; 7 positions agree with TRBD1. The V gene end was trimmed by 7 bases and the J gene end by 4 bases; junction bases not matched to a gene: 12. The germline V gene has CDR1 MNHEY and CDR2 SVGAGI. The CDR3 totals 15 residues.

This clone came up once. This chain connects TRBV6-1 to TRBJ1-5; D not resolved. V lost 1 base and J lost 0, with 13 bases in between. Germline V gene lookup returns CDR1 MNHNS and CDR2 SASEGT. This CDR3 has 17 residues. The CDR3 coding sequence is TGTGCCAGCAGTGAAGAAGTAACGGACTATAGCAATCAGCCCCAGCATTTT. Amino acids: CASSEEVTDYSNQPQHF.

V gene TRBV7-3 combines with J gene TRBJ2-3, with 7 nucleotides matching TRBD1. Germline CDR1 SGHTA, CDR2 FQGTGA. The CDR3 totals 13 residues. Trimming removed 1 base from V and 11 bases from J; junction bases left unmatched: 6. CDR3 DNA: TGTGCCAGCAGCTTAAGCCGGGACAGCTGGCAGTATTTT. Translated: CASSLSRDSWQYF.

The chain has TRBV5-4 and TRBJ1-2, with 12 positions matching TRBD1. Germline assignment: CDR1 SGHNT and CDR2 YYREEE (reference sequence). This CDR3 spans 13 amino acids. With V trimmed by 10 bases and J by 4 bases, 5 bases remained unmatched. The CDR3, as DNA: TGTGCCGGAGGGACAGGGGGCATCTATGGCTACACCTTC. Amino acids: CAGGTGGIYGYTF.

The V gene is TRBV4-1, the J gene TRBJ1-4, with 7 positions matching TRBD1. The germline V gene has CDR1 MGHRA and CDR2 YSYEKL. This CDR3 is built from 17 residues. V lost 0 bases, J lost 5 bases, and 9 bases stayed unmatched. The CDR3 region has the DNA TGCGCCAGCAGCCAAGATGGGGCCCGACAGGGAAATGAAAAACTGTTTTTT. Translation: CASSQDGARQGNEKLFF.